This T cell receptor (beta chain) was found in a study of PD-L1 blockade in urothelial cancer. Study information: The median number of T cells present in blood samples was about 130,000.

Assay used: immunoSEQ multiplex PCR; TCRdb lists only in-frame clones, some missing. Among fewer than 60,000 clones listed, over 65% were seen once. Documented time point: pretreatment peripheral blood. CDR3 length equals 17 residues. With 6 bases clipped from V and 1 base from J, the junction kept 9 bases outside the gene matches. Germline CDR1 is MDHEN and CDR2 is SYDVKM. This rearrangement joins TRBV28 to TRBJ2-2, with TRBD2 identical over 9 bases. The sequenced sample was PBMCs, obtained around atezolizumab (anti-PD-L1) treatment. The receptor was derived from a man aged 50 or older with urothelial cancer. The CDR3 loop is CASSWERLAVNTGELFF. The CDR3 bases are TGTGCCAGCAGCTGGGAACGACTAGCGGTGAACACCGGGGAGCTGTTTTTT. Variable domain in full (rest from reference TRBV28 and TRBJ2-2): DVKVTQSSRYLVKRTGEKVFLECVQDMDHENMFWYRQDPGLGLRLIYFSYDVKMKEKGDIPEGYSVSREKKERFSLILESASTNQTSMYLCASSWERLAVNTGELFFGEGSRLTVL.